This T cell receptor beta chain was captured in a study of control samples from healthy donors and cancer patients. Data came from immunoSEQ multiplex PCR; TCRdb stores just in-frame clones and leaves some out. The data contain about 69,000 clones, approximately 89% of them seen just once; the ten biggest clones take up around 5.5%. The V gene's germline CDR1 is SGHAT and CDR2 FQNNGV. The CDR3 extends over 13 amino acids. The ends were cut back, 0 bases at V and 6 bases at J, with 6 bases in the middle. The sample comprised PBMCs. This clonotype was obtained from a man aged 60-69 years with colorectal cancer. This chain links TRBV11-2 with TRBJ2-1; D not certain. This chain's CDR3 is CASSLEILNEQFF. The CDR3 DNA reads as TGTGCCAGCAGCTTAGAAATTCTCAATGAGCAGTTCTTC.